A single sample is the source of the 17 T cell receptor beta chains below, sequenced in a study of T cell responses to AZD1222 COVID-19 vaccine. Sequencing was performed with immunoSEQ multiplex PCR; in TCRdb, only in-frame clones are kept and a portion is missing. The data show some 180,000 clones, about 93% seen once. Sequencing used peripheral blood, obtained 28 days after the second dose of the MenACWY control vaccine. The receptor set was obtained from an adult who received the MenACWY meningococcal vaccine as a control.

The chain joins TRBV7-2 to TRBJ1-2; 7 bases are shared with TRBD1. The ends lost 4 bases at V and 4 bases at J; junction bases unmatched: 6. Germline-derived CDR1 and CDR2 are SGHTA and FQGNSA. There are 14 residues in the CDR3. CDR3 bases: TGTGCCAGCAGCTCGTTCGGGACAGCCTATGGCTACACCTTC. This sequence encodes CASSSFGTAYGYTF.

The chain carries TRBV12-3 or TRBV12-4 and TRBJ1-1, with TRBD1 matching over 7 bases. V lost 5 bases and J lost 11; bases outside the gene matches: 11. This CDR3 region has 13 residues. Here the CDR3 reads CASSPITDRVAFF. The CDR3 DNA reads TGTGCCAGCAGTCCGATAACCGACAGGGTGGCTTTCTTT.

The chain joins TRBV18 to TRBJ2-3, with D uncertain. The V gene's germline CDR1 is KGHSH and CDR2 LQKENI. The CDR3 runs 16 residues. Trimming removed 3 bases from V and 0 bases from J, with 13 bases in between. Here the CDR3 DNA reads TGTGCCAGCTCACCTCTTCAGCGTTCTAGCACAGATACGCAGTATTTT. Encoded protein: CASSPLQRSSTDTQYF.

The J gene is TRBJ1-1, the V gene TRBV29-1; 9 nucleotides line up with TRBD1. CDR3 length: 14 residues. Germline assignment: CDR1 SQVTM and CDR2 ANQGSEA. Unmatched junction bases numbered 6, after V lost 5 bases and J lost 2 bases. CDR3 region: CSVHGTGRNTEAFF. CDR3 nucleotides: TGCAGCGTTCATGGGACAGGGAGAAACACTGAAGCTTTCTTT.

Only one count was recorded for this clone. The chain carries TRBV5-8 and TRBJ2-3; 11 bases are a match to TRBD2. The CDR3 spans 18 residues. Unmatched junction bases numbered 6, after V lost 0 bases and J lost 0 bases. CDR1 is SGHTS, CDR2 YDEGEE, per germline. The CDR3 nucleotides read TGTGCCAGCAGCTTGGGGCTAGCGGGGGGAACTAGCACAGATACGCAGTATTTT. This encodes CASSLGLAGGTSTDTQYF.

This CDR3 reads CATSRWGTGGQNTEAFF. CDR3 DNA: TGCGCCACCTCTAGGTGGGGGACAGGGGGCCAGAACACTGAAGCTTTCTTT. This chain uses TRBV5-1 with TRBJ1-1, with 12 bases identical to TRBD1. Looked up from germline, CDR1 is SGHRS and CDR2 is YFSETQ. There are 17 residues in the CDR3. The V gene end was trimmed by 9 bases and the J gene end by 1 base; junction bases not matched to a gene: 13.

J is TRBJ2-6 and V is TRBV5-5; tentatively, D is TRBD1 (6 bases). This CDR3 region has 17 residues. Germline V gene data show CDR1 as SGHKS and CDR2 as YYEKEE (reference sequence). V shed 1 base and J shed 0 bases, with 11 bases lying between them. CDR3 residues: CASSLIGQISGANVLTF. The CDR3 region has the DNA TGTGCCAGCAGCTTGATCGGACAGATCTCTGGGGCCAACGTCCTGACTTTC. Using reference TRBV5-5 and TRBJ2-6 for the parts outside the CDR3, the full variable domain is DAGVTQSPTHLIKTRGQQVTLRCSPISGHKSVSWYQQVLGQGPQFIFQYYEKEERGRGNFPDRFSARQFPNYSSELNVNALLLGDSALYLCASSLIGQISGANVLTFGAGSRLTVL.

In this sample, this clone turned up a few times. The chain has TRBV10-3 and TRBJ1-2; D remains unclear. Trimming pared 10 bases from V and 5 bases from J, leaving 8 bases between. The CDR3 contains 10 residues. Per germline, CDR1 ENHRY and CDR2 SYGVKD. The CDR3 loop is CATKSYGYTF. The CDR3 nucleotides read TGTGCCACCAAAAGTTATGGCTACACCTTC.

The genes are TRBV11-2 and TRBJ1-2; D is perhaps TRBD1 (6 bases). The CDR3 covers 16 residues. V lost 5 bases, J lost 3 bases, and 19 bases lay in between. CDR1 is SGHAT, CDR2 FQNNGV, per germline. The CDR3 bases are TGTGCCAGCAGCCCCGGACAGCACCCATCGCACTATGGCTACACCTTC. Its protein product is CASSPGQHPSHYGYTF.

The J gene is TRBJ1-2, the V gene TRBV12-3 or TRBV12-4, with a possible D match to TRBD1 (6 bases). Trimming took 6 bases from V and 4 from J, leaving 9 bases between them. There are 12 residues in the CDR3. The CDR3 loop reads CASSYRVYGYTF. The CDR3 DNA reads TGTGCCAGCAGCTACAGGGTCTATGGCTACACCTTC.

The chain links TRBV3-1 (or the pseudogene TRBV3-2) to TRBJ1-4; D gene unclear. This CDR3 spans 20 amino acids. CDR1 and CDR2 (germline): LGHDT, YNNKEL (reference sequence). The V end was cut by 0 bases, the J end by 2 bases, with 22 bases between. The CDR3 loop is CASSQDTIRSSKATNEKLFF. CDR3 nucleotide sequence: TGTGCCAGCAGCCAAGATACTATTCGGTCCTCTAAGGCGACTAATGAAAAACTGTTTTTT.

This chain uses TRBV6-4 with TRBJ1-2; TRBD1 matches 10 bases. Trimming took 7 bases from V and 4 from J; bases not matched to a gene: 6. Germline V gene data show CDR1 as MRHNA and CDR2 as SNTAGT. The CDR3 covers 14 residues. The CDR3 DNA is TGTGCCAGCAACCCGACAGGGGGCTCCTATGGCTACACCTTC. Translating gives CASNPTGGSYGYTF.

This clone was recorded once. The gene calls are TRBV30 and TRBJ1-1, with 7 bases identical to TRBD1. Germline loops: CDR1 GTSNPN, CDR2 SVGIG (reference sequence). Losses at the gene ends were 2 bases for V and 4 bases for J; bases not matched to a gene: 7. The CDR3 consists of 14 residues. CDR3 amino acids: CAWSTTGLGTEAFF. CDR3 coding DNA: TGTGCCTGGAGTACGACAGGGTTGGGCACTGAAGCTTTCTTT.

The genes are TRBV28 and TRBJ1-2; D is unclear. V was shortened by 5 bases and J by 7 bases, with 17 bases between the two germline ends. The CDR3 is 14 amino acids. Germline lookup yields CDR1 MDHEN and CDR2 SYDVKM. DNA for the CDR3: TGTGCCAGCAGTCCCCCCCCCGGGCAAGGTGGCTACACCTTC. This gives the protein CASSPPPGQGGYTF.

The CDR3 nucleotides read TGTGCCAGCAGCCCCAGCGGGGGGGCGATTAGAGAGACCCAGTACTTC. The encoded protein is CASSPSGGAIRETQYF. V usage is TRBV7-2 and J usage is TRBJ2-5, with 10 nucleotides matching TRBD2. Trimming cost V 5 bases and J 4 bases; bases outside gene matches: 10. There are 16 residues in the CDR3. Germline-derived CDR1 and CDR2 are SGHTA and FQGNSA.

V usage is TRBV7-2 and J usage is TRBJ1-1, with TRBD1 as a possible D gene (5 bases). The CDR3 is 12 amino acids. Deletions cut 2 bases from V and 7 bases from J, with 8 bases between. The V gene's germline CDR1 is SGHTA and CDR2 FQGNSA. The CDR3 DNA follows: TGTGCCAGCAGCTTACAGGGCGGTGAAGCTTTCTTT. Residues: CASSLQGGEAFF.

CDR3 sequence: CAWSPSSYEQYF. The CDR3 DNA reads as TGTGCCTGGAGTCCGAGCTCCTACGAGCAGTACTTC. This rearrangement joins TRBV30 to TRBJ2-7; D gene ambiguous. CDR1 and CDR2 (germline): GTSNPN, SVGIG (reference sequence). Trimming cost V 2 bases and J 0 bases, with 5 bases left between them. The CDR3 length is 12 residues.